These 32 T cell receptor beta chains were sequenced from one sample in a study of shared clonotypes between healthy human individuals. Assay: immunoSEQ multiplex PCR; the TCRdb copy retains only in-frame clones and omits some. This sample has more than 400,000 clones, with 81% found just once. Material for sequencing was PBMCs. The receptors derive from a woman aged 40 to 50 in good health. Some clones in this sample may be carry-over from other donors' samples.

The chain combines TRBV10-3 with TRBJ1-4, with 7 bases identical to TRBD1. The CDR3 runs to 15 residues. CDR1 and CDR2 (germline): ENHRY, SYGVKD. The J segment lost 6 bases and the V segment lost 5 bases, leaving 9 bases of the junction unmatched. For the CDR3, the DNA is TGTGCCATCAGTACGAACAGGGGTGGGGATGAAAAACTGTTTTTT. Translating it yields CAISTNRGGDEKLFF.

The rearrangement links TRBV30 to TRBJ2-7, with 8 bases lining up with TRBD1. After removal of 0 bases from V and 5 bases from J, the junction contained 15 bases not matched to a gene. This CDR3 has 17 residues. The germline V gene has CDR1 GTSNPN and CDR2 SVGIG (reference sequence). CDR3 sequence: CAWSVNRGFFRTHEQYF. CDR3 sequence (DNA): TGTGCCTGGAGTGTAAACAGGGGGTTCTTTCGCACTCACGAGCAGTACTTC.

CDR3 DNA: TGTGCCAGCAGCTTGGGGGGACTAGCGCCCTACAATGAGCAGTTCTTC. This sequence encodes CASSLGGLAPYNEQFF. V usage is TRBV5-4 and J usage is TRBJ2-1; 10 positions match TRBD2. V gave up 0 bases and J gave up 2 bases; unmatched junction bases: 2. The length of the CDR3 is 16 residues. Germline CDR1 reads SGHNT; CDR2 reads YYREEE (reference sequence).

The chain links TRBV10-3 to TRBJ2-3, with D unresolved. Looked up from germline, CDR1 is ENHRY and CDR2 is SYGVKD. This CDR3 is built from 12 residues. V dropped 3 bases and J dropped 4 bases, with 5 bases sitting between them. CDR3 coding DNA: TGTGCCATCAGTGAAGTAGCAGATACGCAGTATTTT. Amino acids: CAISEVADTQYF.

The gene calls are TRBV5-1 and TRBJ1-4; tentatively, D is TRBD1 (6 bases). CDR3 length: 13 residues. Trimming removed 1 base from V and 8 bases from J, with 9 bases in between. Germline V gene sequence: CDR1 SGHRS, CDR2 YFSETQ. The CDR3 nucleotides are TGCGCCAGCAGCTTGACAGGGTTGGAAAAACTGTTTTTT. Translating gives CASSLTGLEKLFF.

The J gene is TRBJ2-3, the V gene TRBV5-1; 8 nucleotides align to TRBD2. Germline CDR1 reads SGHRS; CDR2 reads YFSETQ. The CDR3 sequence is 14 residues long. V was pared by 5 bases and J by 3 bases, with 5 bases of the junction left unmatched. The CDR3 DNA reads as TGCGCCAGCAGGGGGTTAGCGGGAACAGATACGCAGTATTTT. The encoded protein is CASRGLAGTDTQYF. Full variable domain (remainder filled in from reference TRBV5-1 and TRBJ2-3): KAGVTQTPRYLIKTRGQQVTLSCSPISGHRSVSWYQQTPGQGLQFLFEYFSETQRNKGNFPGRFSGRQFSNSRSEMNVSTLELGDSALYLCASRGLAGTDTQYFGPGTRLTVL.

This clone was observed at least ten times. This chain connects TRBV28 to TRBJ2-1; D is perhaps TRBD2 (5 bases). Trimming pared 4 bases from V and 9 bases from J, leaving 10 bases between. Looked up from germline, CDR1 is MDHEN and CDR2 is SYDVKM. The CDR3 consists of 12 residues. The CDR3 bases are TGTGCCAGCAGTTCAGGACTGCGTGAGCAGTTCTTC. Residues: CASSSGLREQFF.

This clone was seen a handful of times. The rearrangement uses TRBV7-8 and TRBJ2-2, with a possible D match to TRBD2 (6 bases). Germline V gives CDR1 SGHVS, CDR2 FQNEAQ. The V end lost 2 bases, the J end lost 4 bases, and 17 bases lay between the germline ends. CDR3 length: 17 amino acids. Here the CDR3 reads CASSLRMSGWGTGELFF. In nucleotides, the CDR3 is TGTGCCAGCAGCTTACGGATGAGCGGGTGGGGCACCGGGGAGCTGTTTTTT.

The chain combines TRBV7-2 with TRBJ2-4, with 8 bases that match TRBD1. This CDR3 is 15 amino acids long. Germline trimming cut 2 bases from V and 6 bases from J; bases unmatched to any gene: 6. CDR1 is SGHTA and CDR2 is FQGNSA in the germline V gene. The CDR3 reads CASSLSRGRGNIQYF. CDR3 nucleotides: TGTGCCAGCAGCTTAAGCAGGGGGCGTGGAAACATTCAGTACTTC.

With respect to this clone: This clone may be a read error of a much larger clone one base away. V and J are TRBV9 and TRBJ2-2; TRBD1 aligns across 7 bases. The CDR3 runs to 16 residues. The germline V gene has CDR1 SGDLS and CDR2 YYNGEE. The trim removed 4 bases at V and 0 bases at J, leaving 6 bases unmatched. CDR3 residues: CASSPWTGTNTGELFF. The CDR3 nucleotides read TGTGCCAGCAGCCCTTGGACAGGAACGAACACCGGGGAGCTGTTTTTT.

As concerns this clone: It is likely a read error: a sequence one base away is far more abundant. The missing conserved phenylalanine or tryptophan at the end of this CDR3 makes a read error likely. V gene TRBV30 combines with J gene TRBJ1-5; no firm D call. Between the trimmed V and J ends, which lost 1 base and 9 bases, there was a span of 13 bases. The length of the CDR3 is 13 residues. The germline V gene has CDR1 GTSNPN and CDR2 SVGIG (reference sequence). CDR3 bases: TGTGCCTGGAGTGGTAGCAGTTTAGCGCCCCAGCATCTT. Translation gives CAWSGSSLAPQHL.

This clone was observed a handful of times. This sequence joins TRBV5-1 and TRBJ1-5; D gene ambiguous. There are 13 residues in the CDR3. V shed 1 base and J shed 3 bases, with 5 bases lying between them. The germline V gene has CDR1 SGHRS and CDR2 YFSETQ. The CDR3 region is CASSLSFNQPQHF. In nucleotides, the CDR3 is TGCGCCAGCAGCTTGTCGTTCAATCAGCCCCAGCATTTT.

The chain combines TRBV5-6 with TRBJ2-2; no reliable D call. V was pared by 4 bases and J by 5 bases, with 6 bases between. Per germline, CDR1 SGHDT and CDR2 YYEEEE. The CDR3 has 12 amino acids. CDR3 bases: TGTGCCAGCAGCCCGGGTACCGGGGAGCTGTTTTTT. Its protein product is CASSPGTGELFF.

As regards this clone: A far more abundant clone sits one base away, making this likely a read error. CDR3 DNA sequence: TGTGCCAGCAGCTTAGTCAGGGCGAACACTGAAGCTTTCTTT. As protein: CASSLVRANTEAFF. This chain uses TRBV5-6 with TRBJ1-1, with D maybe TRBD1 (5 bases). V shed 2 bases and J shed 1 base, with 9 bases lying between them. In germline, CDR1 is SGHDT, CDR2 YYEEEE. The CDR3 contains 14 residues.

The chain employs TRBV29-1 and TRBJ2-1, with 9 positions matching TRBD2. The CDR3 is 14 amino acids. J lost 10 bases, V lost 7 bases, and 14 bases had no gene match. CDR1 is SQVTM and CDR2 is ANQGSEA in the germline V gene. In DNA, the CDR3 is TGCAGCGCTGGGACTAGCCAGATAAGTTTGGAGCAGTTCTTC. Amino acid sequence: CSAGTSQISLEQFF.

The chain links TRBV5-1 to TRBJ1-5; D unclear. Deletions cut 4 bases from V and 6 bases from J, with 11 bases between. CDR1 is SGHRS, CDR2 YFSETQ, per germline. This CDR3 comprises 13 residues. CDR3 loop: CASSPGLGQPQHF. CDR3 DNA sequence: TGCGCCAGCAGCCCCGGGTTGGGTCAGCCCCAGCATTTT. Based on the CDR3 plus reference TRBV5-1 and TRBJ1-5, the full variable domain is KAGVTQTPRYLIKTRGQQVTLSCSPISGHRSVSWYQQTPGQGLQFLFEYFSETQRNKGNFPGRFSGRQFSNSRSEMNVSTLELGDSALYLCASSPGLGQPQHFGDGTRLSIL.

The chain has TRBV2 and TRBJ1-1; D may be TRBD1 (6 bases). In germline, CDR1 is SNHLY, CDR2 FYNNEI. Trimming took 6 bases from V and 0 from J, leaving 11 bases between them. The CDR3 consists of 14 residues. The CDR3 DNA reads TGTGCCAGCAGCAGAGGGGGACTGAACACTGAAGCTTTCTTT. Translation gives CASSRGGLNTEAFF.

The CDR3 here is CASSLPAAPHTEYF. CDR3 nucleotides: TGTGCCAGCAGCCTCCCGGCCGCCCCACATACGGAGTACTTC. V gene TRBV7-9 combines with J gene TRBJ2-7; D gene uncertain. V lost 5 bases to trimming and J lost 11 bases, with 22 bases between them. This CDR3 spans 14 amino acids. Germline CDR1 SEHNR, CDR2 FQNEAQ (reference sequence).

This rearrangement joins TRBV9 to TRBJ2-3; 10 bases are a match to TRBD2. Germline assignment: CDR1 SGDLS and CDR2 YYNGEE. This CDR3 spans 16 amino acids. J gave up 1 base and V 4 bases, and 6 bases lay outside the gene matches. The CDR3 loop reads CASSSSLAGGTDTQYF. The CDR3 DNA reads as TGTGCCAGCAGCTCCAGCCTAGCGGGGGGCACAGATACGCAGTATTTT.

This clone was counted a few times. It may be a read error: a sequence one base away is much more abundant. The V call is TRBV29-1, the J call TRBJ2-7; D is unresolved. CDR1 and CDR2 (germline): SQVTM, ANQGSEA. CDR3 length: 12 residues. This chain's CDR3 is CSVAAHGYGQYF. In DNA, the CDR3 is TGCAGCGTTGCGGCCCACGGTTACGGGCAGTACTTC.

The chain couples TRBV9 to TRBJ2-3; a weak D match, TRBD2 (6 bases). V was cut by 0 bases and J by 5 bases, with 13 bases left in between. Germline loops: CDR1 SGDLS, CDR2 YYNGEE. This CDR3 has 15 residues. The CDR3 bases are TGTGCCAGCAGCGTAGTTGGCGGGAATGGAGATACGCAGTATTTT. Translation gives CASSVVGGNGDTQYF.

About this clone: Only one base separates this from a far larger clonotype, so it likely reflects a read error. V gene TRBV6-1 combines with J gene TRBJ2-7; D uncertain. The CDR3 is made up of 13 amino acids. Trimming cost V 7 bases and J 3 bases, with 13 bases left between them. Germline CDR1 reads MNHNS; CDR2 reads SASEGT. Here the CDR3 reads CASNPTWGYEQYF. Here the CDR3 DNA reads TGTGCCAGCAACCCGACATGGGGCTACGAGCAGTACTTC.

The chain recombines TRBV1 with TRBJ2-3. TRBV1 is flagged as a pseudogene. The CDR3 runs 13 residues. CDR3 residues: CTSSQRPTDTQYF. CDR3 nucleotides: TGCACCAGCAGCCAAAGGCCCACAGATACGCAGTATTTT.

The chain links TRBV7-3 to TRBJ2-1, with 11 bases that match TRBD2. The CDR3 has 15 amino acids. Germline CDR1 is SGHTA and CDR2 is FQGTGA. The J segment lost 8 bases and the V segment lost 5 bases, leaving 8 bases of the junction unmatched. The CDR3 DNA is TGTGCCAGCAGCCCTAGACTAGCGGGAACATATGAGCAGTTCTTC. It encodes CASSPRLAGTYEQFF.

V usage is TRBV29-1 and J usage is TRBJ2-5; 12 bases are shared with TRBD1. The CDR3 length is 13 residues. Germline V gene data show CDR1 as SQVTM and CDR2 as ANQGSEA. Trimming removed 6 bases from V and 5 bases from J; junction bases left unmatched: 4. The CDR3 here is CSVGQGARETQYF. CDR3 nucleotides: TGCAGCGTGGGACAGGGGGCGCGGGAGACCCAGTACTTC.

This clone showed up just once. V and J are TRBV5-1 and TRBJ1-2; no firm D call. CDR1 and CDR2 (germline): SGHRS, YFSETQ. The CDR3 spans 14 residues. Trimming stripped 4 bases from V and 4 bases from J, with 14 bases between. CDR3 nucleotides: TGCGCCAGCAGCCCGGGAGGGCAGTTCTATGGCTACACCTTC. It translates to CASSPGGQFYGYTF.

The CDR3 nucleotides read TGTGCCAGCAGCTTAGCAGGAGCCCCGATGGGAACTGAAGCTTTCTTT. This translates into CASSLAGAPMGTEAFF. This rearrangement joins TRBV11-2 to TRBJ1-1; D not certain. Between the trimmed V and J ends, which lost 1 base and 5 bases, there was a span of 17 bases. The CDR3 extends over 16 amino acids. Germline CDR1 reads SGHAT; CDR2 reads FQNNGV.

The gene calls are TRBV7-8 and TRBJ2-7, with 11 positions matching TRBD2. V was clipped by 1 base and J by 6 bases; unmatched bases: 5. CDR3 length equals 15 residues. The germline V gene has CDR1 SGHVS and CDR2 FQNEAQ. CDR3 protein: CASSLGRLAGSEQYF. Here the CDR3 DNA reads TGTGCCAGCAGCTTAGGGCGACTAGCGGGAAGCGAGCAGTACTTC. Based on the CDR3 plus reference TRBV7-8 and TRBJ2-7, the full variable domain is GAGVSQSPRYKVAKRGQDVALRCDPISGHVSLFWYQQALGQGPEFLTYFQNEAQLDKSGLPSDRFFAERPEGSVSTLKIQRTQQEDSAVYLCASSLGRLAGSEQYFGPGTRLTVT.

This clone was observed a single time. The V and J genes are TRBV29-1 and TRBJ2-1; 7 positions match TRBD2. This CDR3 spans 15 amino acids. V shed 6 bases, J shed 2 bases, and the junction held 10 bases outside the gene matches. The germline gives CDR1 SQVTM, CDR2 ANQGSEA. For the CDR3, the DNA is TGCAGCGTGTGGACTAGTGGATTCCCCTACAATGAGCAGTTCTTC. Translated: CSVWTSGFPYNEQFF.

This clone showed up many times. This sample also contains other DNA sequences that code for the same CDR3. This chain joins TRBV10-3 and TRBJ2-5; a possible D gene is TRBD1 (5 bases). Trimming took 4 bases from V and 1 from J, leaving 7 bases between them. There are 13 residues in the CDR3. Germline V CDR1 and CDR2: ENHRY, SYGVKD. CDR3 protein: CAISARAQETQYF. As DNA, the CDR3 is TGTGCCATCAGTGCCAGGGCCCAAGAGACCCAGTACTTC.

The chain employs TRBV10-3 and TRBJ1-2; D is perhaps TRBD1 (5 bases). The CDR3 loop spans 15 amino acids. Looked up from germline, CDR1 is ENHRY and CDR2 is SYGVKD. The V gene lost 2 bases and the J gene lost 7 bases, with 17 bases spanning the gap. CDR3 sequence (DNA): TGTGCCATCAGTGAGAGTGAGGGGCACCCAAGTGGCTACACCTTC. Translation: CAISESEGHPSGYTF.

CDR3 amino acids: CASRRPETFGQFF. The CDR3 DNA sequence: TGTGCCAGCAGACGTCCCGAAACTTTTGGGCAGTTCTTC. This chain joins TRBV28 and TRBJ2-1; D call uncertain. Trimming stripped 6 bases from V and 12 bases from J, with 18 bases between. CDR1 and CDR2 (germline): MDHEN, SYDVKM. This CDR3 is 13 amino acids long. Supplemented by reference TRBV28 and TRBJ2-1, the full variable domain reads DVKVTQSSRYLVKRTGEKVFLECVQDMDHENMFWYRQDPGLGLRLIYFSYDVKMKEKGDIPEGYSVSREKKERFSLILESASTNQTSMYLCASRRPETFGQFFGPGTRLTVL.